The 27 T cell receptor beta chains reported below all come from one sample, sequenced in a study of shared clonotypes between healthy human individuals. Profiled with immunoSEQ multiplex PCR; TCRdb holds only in-frame clones, not every one. The data show 500,000 to 650,000 clones, around three quarters seen once. Source material: PBMCs. The receptor set was obtained from a woman aged 40 to 49 in good health. Some clones in this sample may be carry-over from other donors' samples.

This clone was seen just once. The chain uses TRBV9 and TRBJ2-7; the match to TRBD2 covers 8 bases. V shed 4 bases, J shed 2 bases, and the junction held 8 bases outside the gene matches. The CDR3 is 15 residues long. Germline V lookup: CDR1 SGDLS, CDR2 YYNGEE. The CDR3 spells CASSPRIGRAYEQYF. CDR3 nucleotide sequence: TGTGCCAGCAGCCCTAGGATCGGGAGGGCCTACGAGCAGTACTTC.

This chain connects TRBV5-1 to TRBJ2-5; 8 bases are a match to TRBD2. Germline CDR1 is SGHRS and CDR2 is YFSETQ. The V gene end was trimmed by 0 bases and the J gene end by 5 bases; junction bases not matched to a gene: 9. This CDR3 has 16 residues. In nucleotides, the CDR3 is TGCGCCAGCAGCTTGGTAGCGGGACTCGGTGGTGAGACCCAGTACTTC. Its protein product is CASSLVAGLGGETQYF.

This clone is a singleton in its sample. The chain recombines TRBV19 with TRBJ1-4; 7 bases are shared with TRBD1. The trim removed 6 bases at V and 0 bases at J, leaving 7 bases unmatched. Germline V CDR1 and CDR2: LNHDA, SQIVND (reference sequence). The CDR3 sequence is 16 residues long. CDR3 sequence: CASSSGTDTTNEKLFF. The CDR3 nucleotides read TGTGCCAGTAGCTCTGGGACAGACACAACTAATGAAAAACTGTTTTTT. The whole variable domain, remainder taken from reference TRBV19 and TRBJ1-4, is DGGITQSPKYLFRKEGQNVTLSCEQNLNHDAMYWYRQDPGQGLRLIYYSQIVNDFQKGDIAEGYSVSREKKESFPLTVTSAQKNPTAFYLCASSSGTDTTNEKLFFGSGTQLSVL.

J is TRBJ1-2 and V is TRBV10-3; D is uncertain. Germline V gene sequence: CDR1 ENHRY, CDR2 SYGVKD. The CDR3 extends over 12 amino acids. Trimming removed 2 bases at V and 4 bases at J, with 5 bases between. CDR3 amino acids: CAISEVIYGYTF. CDR3 sequence (DNA): TGTGCCATCAGTGAGGTCATCTATGGCTACACCTTC.

Many counts were recorded for this clone. This chain uses TRBV2 with TRBJ2-2, with D possibly TRBD2 on 5 matching bases. The length of the CDR3 is 14 residues. The germline V gene has CDR1 SNHLY and CDR2 FYNNEI. Trimming pared 5 bases from V and 0 bases from J, leaving 7 bases between. The CDR3 nucleotides read TGTGCCAGCAGTAGACTAACGAACACCGGGGAGCTGTTTTTT. Translated: CASSRLTNTGELFF.

This clone was counted once. The chain combines TRBV5-4 with TRBJ2-7; D is perhaps TRBD1 or TRBD2 (5 bases each). In germline, CDR1 is SGHNT, CDR2 YYREEE (reference sequence). V dropped 3 bases and J dropped 2 bases, with 15 bases sitting between them. The CDR3 runs to 15 residues. DNA for the CDR3: TGTGCCAGCAGCTCCCCCACGGTGGGGGCCTACGAGCAGTACTTC. Translated: CASSSPTVGAYEQYF. The variable domain in full, completed from reference TRBV5-4 and TRBJ2-7, reads ETGVTQSPTHLIKTRGQQVTLRCSSQSGHNTVSWYQQALGQGPQFIFQYYREEENGRGNFPPRFSGLQFPNYSSELNVNALELDDSALYLCASSSPTVGAYEQYFGPGTRLTVT.

The CDR3 sequence is CASSARLAGLNTGELFF. The CDR3 DNA follows: TGTGCCAGCAGTGCGAGACTAGCGGGACTGAACACCGGGGAGCTGTTTTTT. The chain carries TRBV27 and TRBJ2-2; TRBD2 matches at 11 bases. CDR3 length: 17 residues. After removal of 5 bases from V and 1 base from J, the junction contained 6 bases not matched to a gene. From germline, CDR1 is MNHEY and CDR2 SMNVEV (reference sequence).

A remark on this clone: Germline is not matched at one junction end, which may reflect a read error. V usage is TRBV5-1 and J usage is TRBJ2-3, with 7 bases matching TRBD1. The germline V gene has CDR1 SGHRS and CDR2 YFSETQ. This CDR3 comprises 14 residues. Here the CDR3 reads CASSYTGAPDMQYF. CDR3 nucleotide sequence: TGCGCCAGCAGCTACACAGGGGCCCCAGATATGCAGTATTTT.

The chain joins TRBV5-1 to TRBJ1-1; D may be TRBD1 (5 bases). CDR1 SGHRS and CDR2 YFSETQ come from the germline V gene. CDR3 length equals 15 residues. V dropped 0 bases and J dropped 2 bases, with 11 bases sitting between them. The CDR3 here is CASSLGGRSNTEAFF. The CDR3 coding sequence is TGCGCCAGCAGCTTGGGGGGCAGGAGCAACACTGAAGCTTTCTTT.

This chain joins TRBV7-3 and TRBJ2-1; 10 bases are a match to TRBD2. The CDR3 has 15 residues. Germline V CDR1 and CDR2: SGHTA, FQGTGA. The junction had 4 bases not matched to a gene; V was cut back by 5 bases and J by 3 bases. The CDR3, as DNA: TGTGCCAGCAGCCCTCTAGCGGGAGTCTACAATGAGCAGTTCTTC. The encoded protein is CASSPLAGVYNEQFF.

The rearrangement links TRBV5-6 to TRBJ2-1; D gene ambiguous. The CDR3 is made up of 15 amino acids. Germline V CDR1 and CDR2: SGHDT, YYEEEE. V shed 2 bases and J shed 6 bases, with 15 bases lying between them. The CDR3 protein is CASSFSGYYRNEQFF. The CDR3 DNA reads as TGTGCCAGCAGCTTCTCTGGGTACTACCGCAATGAGCAGTTCTTC.

On this clone itself: Since no conserved phenylalanine or tryptophan closes the CDR3, a read error is the likely cause. The CDR3 reads CASSKPLGVNYGYTL. Here the CDR3 DNA reads TGTGCCAGCAGTAAACCTCTAGGAGTTAACTATGGCTACACCCTC. V usage is TRBV6-5 and J usage is TRBJ1-2; D call uncertain. Germline V gives CDR1 MNHEY, CDR2 SVGAGI. The CDR3 extends over 15 amino acids. Trimming took 5 bases from V and 1 from J, leaving 14 bases between them.

The CDR3 bases are TGTGCCAGCAGCTTCCTTTGGGCTAATGAAAAACTGTTTTTT. It codes for CASSFLWANEKLFF. V gene TRBV7-3 combines with J gene TRBJ1-4, with unresolved D. This CDR3 is built from 14 residues. Trimming removed 3 bases at V and 3 bases at J, with 8 bases between. Germline CDR1 SGHTA, CDR2 FQGTGA.

This clone has a handful of counts. The genes are TRBV30 and TRBJ2-5; 12 bases align to TRBD2. The V gene's germline CDR1 is GTSNPN and CDR2 SVGIG (reference sequence). V lost 0 bases to trimming and J lost 5 bases; unmatched junction nucleotides: 16. This CDR3 contains 19 residues. CDR3 region: CAWSVDPPTSGSLGETQYF. CDR3 bases: TGTGCCTGGAGTGTAGACCCTCCGACTAGCGGGAGTTTGGGTGAGACCCAGTACTTC.

The chain joins TRBV14 to TRBJ2-7; maybe TRBD1 (6 bases). The CDR3 runs to 15 residues. V lost 1 base and J lost 2, with 12 bases in between. Germline V gives CDR1 SGHDN, CDR2 FVKESK. CDR3 residues: CASSQGQVSTYEQYF. Here the CDR3 DNA reads TGTGCCAGCAGCCAAGGACAGGTTTCTACCTACGAGCAGTACTTC.

The CDR3 nucleotides read TGCGCCAGCAGCCAAGTTCGGCCAGGGGGTGTAGAGGGCTACACCTTC. It specifies CASSQVRPGGVEGYTF. The chain couples TRBV4-3 to TRBJ1-2; 7 bases line up with TRBD1. The CDR3 extends over 16 amino acids. CDR1 LGHNA and CDR2 YSLEER come from the germline V gene. V lost 1 base and J lost 8; bases outside the gene matches: 13.

In regard to this clone: It may be a read error: a sequence one base away is much more abundant. The V call is TRBV5-1, the J call TRBJ2-7, with no clear D. Germline V CDR1 and CDR2: SGHRS, YFSETQ. This CDR3 comprises 12 residues. The CDR3 protein is CASSLGASEQHF. Here the CDR3 DNA reads TGCGCCAGCAGCTTGGGTGCTTCCGAGCAGCACTTC.

Comments on this clone: A read error is the likely source, as a far larger clone sits one nucleotide away. V usage is TRBV30 and J usage is TRBJ2-7; D possibly matches TRBD1 or TRBD2 (5 bases each). The germline gives CDR1 GTSNPN, CDR2 SVGIG (reference sequence). This CDR3 spans 13 amino acids. The CDR3 loop is CARSVLGDYEQYF. Here the CDR3 DNA reads TGTGCCCGGAGTGTACTGGGGGACTACGAGCAGTACTTC.

The V gene is TRBV10-3, the J gene TRBJ2-5, with 9 bases lining up with TRBD2. V was pared by 0 bases and J by 2 bases, with 7 bases of the junction left unmatched. Germline CDR1 reads ENHRY; CDR2 reads SYGVKD. CDR3 size: 17 residues. The CDR3 region is CAISESRLAATQETQYF. The CDR3 coding sequence is TGTGCCATCAGTGAGTCGAGACTAGCGGCGACTCAAGAGACCCAGTACTTC.

CDR3: CASSTTDLGQGVDGYTF. CDR3 coding DNA: TGTGCCAGTAGTACAACCGACCTGGGACAGGGAGTCGATGGCTACACCTTC. The rearrangement uses TRBV19 and TRBJ1-2; the match to TRBD1 covers 9 bases. V shed 4 bases, J shed 6 bases, and the junction held 15 bases outside the gene matches. This CDR3 comprises 17 residues. The V gene's germline CDR1 is LNHDA and CDR2 SQIVND (reference sequence).

With regard to this clone: A much larger clone sits a single nucleotide away, making a read error possible. The J gene is TRBJ1-5, the V gene TRBV6-6; D remains ambiguous. The CDR3 has 13 amino acids. Deletions cut 0 bases from V and 5 bases from J, with 5 bases between. The germline CDR1 and CDR2 sequences are MNHNY and SVGAGI (reference sequence). CDR3 nucleotide sequence: TGTGCCAGCAGTTACTCGTTCGATCAGCCCCAGCATTTT. Amino acids: CASSYSFDQPQHF.

This clone appeared once. The CDR3 loop is CASSIWGPDTQYF. The CDR3 coding sequence is TGTGCCAGTAGTATTTGGGGTCCGGATACGCAGTATTTT. The gene calls are TRBV19 and TRBJ2-3; D uncertain. Per germline, CDR1 LNHDA and CDR2 SQIVND (reference sequence). The CDR3 extends over 13 amino acids. V lost 3 bases and J lost 6, with 10 bases in between.

This sequence joins TRBV6-1 and TRBJ2-7, with 7 bases lining up with TRBD2. Germline assignment: CDR1 MNHNS and CDR2 SASEGT. The V and J ends lost 7 bases and 0 bases, in that order; junction bases with no gene match: 6. The CDR3 runs to 14 residues. CDR3 sequence: CASIGTTGSYEQYF. The CDR3, as DNA: TGTGCCAGCATAGGGACTACCGGCTCCTACGAGCAGTACTTC.

This rearrangement joins TRBV30 to TRBJ1-4, with 9 bases that match TRBD1. J gave up 6 bases and V 4 bases, and 6 bases lay outside the gene matches. Germline V gene sequence: CDR1 GTSNPN, CDR2 SVGIG (reference sequence). The CDR3 runs to 14 residues. CDR3 sequence: CAWNRDRAHEKLFF. The CDR3, as DNA: TGTGCCTGGAACCGGGACAGGGCACATGAAAAACTGTTTTTT.

This clone was seen only once. The chain combines TRBV5-6 with TRBJ1-4; D gene ambiguous. Germline assignment: CDR1 SGHDT and CDR2 YYEEEE. The germline V and J ends were trimmed by 0 bases and 5 bases, with 14 bases remaining between them. The CDR3 is made up of 16 amino acids. CDR3 coding DNA: TGTGCCAGCAGCTTGGTAGCAAGCGGATCAAATGAAAAACTGTTTTTT. It translates to CASSLVASGSNEKLFF.

The V gene is TRBV7-8, the J gene TRBJ2-2, with TRBD2 matching over 12 bases. The CDR3 sequence is 16 residues long. V lost 4 bases, J lost 4 bases, and 4 bases stayed unmatched. Per germline, CDR1 SGHVS and CDR2 FQNEAQ. The CDR3 DNA is TGTGCCAGCAGCTCACGACTAGCGGGAGCCACCGGGGAGCTGTTTTTT. Translation: CASSSRLAGATGELFF.

The chain joins TRBV10-3 to TRBJ2-2, with 7 bases fitting TRBD2. The CDR3 loop spans 15 amino acids. V gave up 4 bases and J gave up 5 bases; unmatched junction bases: 7. The V gene's germline CDR1 is ENHRY and CDR2 SYGVKD. In DNA form, the CDR3 reads TGTGCCATCAGTGGGGCTAGCGGTCTAACCGGGGAGCTGTTTTTT. This translates into CAISGASGLTGELFF.